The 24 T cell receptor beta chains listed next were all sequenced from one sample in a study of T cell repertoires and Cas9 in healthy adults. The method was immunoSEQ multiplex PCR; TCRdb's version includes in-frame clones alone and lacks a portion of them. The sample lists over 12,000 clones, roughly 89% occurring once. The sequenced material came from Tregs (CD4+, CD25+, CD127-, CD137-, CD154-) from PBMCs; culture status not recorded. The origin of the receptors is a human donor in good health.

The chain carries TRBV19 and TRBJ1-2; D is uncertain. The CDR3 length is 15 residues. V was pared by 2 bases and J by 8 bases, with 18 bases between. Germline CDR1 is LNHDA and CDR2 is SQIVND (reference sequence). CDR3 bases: TGTGCCAGTAGTATACCCCAATCCCTGGCAGTAGGCTACACCTTC. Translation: CASSIPQSLAVGYTF.

In DNA, the CDR3 is TGTGCCAGCACCACCAGACTCGGGAGACACACAGATACGCAGTATTTT. Translating it yields CASTTRLGRHTDTQYF. The chain has TRBV7-2 and TRBJ2-3; maybe TRBD2 (6 bases). CDR3 size: 16 residues. V was clipped by 7 bases and J by 2 bases, with 19 bases between them. Per the germline V gene, CDR1 is SGHTA and CDR2 is FQGNSA.

CDR3 sequence: CASSSPKLRGHYNEQFF. The CDR3 DNA reads TGTGCCAGCAGCAGCCCAAAACTCCGGGGGCACTACAATGAGCAGTTCTTC. V usage is TRBV21-1 and J usage is TRBJ2-1. TRBV21-1 represents a pseudogene. The CDR3 runs to 17 residues.

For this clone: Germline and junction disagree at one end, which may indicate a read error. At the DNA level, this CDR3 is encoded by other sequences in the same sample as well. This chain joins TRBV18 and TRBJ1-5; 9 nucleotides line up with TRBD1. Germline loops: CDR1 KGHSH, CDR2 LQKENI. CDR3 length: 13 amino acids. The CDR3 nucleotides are TGCGCCAGCTCACCCCGACAGGGGGATGCCCAGCATTTT. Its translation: CASSPRQGDAQHF.

Here the CDR3 reads CASSQAGLGTGELFF. The CDR3 coding sequence is TGTGCCAGCAGCCAGGCAGGACTAGGCACGGGGGAGCTGTTTTTT. J is TRBJ2-2 and V is TRBV14; 7 bases align to TRBD2. Germline CDR1 is SGHDN and CDR2 is FVKESK. V lost 3 bases and J lost 8; bases outside the gene matches: 9. This CDR3 has 15 amino acids.

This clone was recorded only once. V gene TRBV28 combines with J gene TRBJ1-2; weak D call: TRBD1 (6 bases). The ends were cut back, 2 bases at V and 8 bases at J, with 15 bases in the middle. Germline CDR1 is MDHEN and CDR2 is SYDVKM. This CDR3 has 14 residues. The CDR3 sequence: CASSLTGWRDGYTF. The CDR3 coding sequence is TGTGCCAGCAGTTTAACAGGGTGGAGGGACGGCTACACCTTC.

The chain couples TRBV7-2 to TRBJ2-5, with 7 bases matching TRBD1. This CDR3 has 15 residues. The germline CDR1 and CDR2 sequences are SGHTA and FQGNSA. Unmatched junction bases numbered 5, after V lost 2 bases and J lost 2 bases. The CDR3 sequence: CASSLFEGAQETQYF. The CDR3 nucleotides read TGTGCCAGCAGCTTATTTGAGGGGGCTCAAGAGACCCAGTACTTC.

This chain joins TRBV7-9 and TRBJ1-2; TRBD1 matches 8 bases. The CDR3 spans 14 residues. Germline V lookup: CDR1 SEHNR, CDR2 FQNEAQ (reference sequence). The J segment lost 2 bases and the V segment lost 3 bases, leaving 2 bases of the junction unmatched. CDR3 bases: TGTGCCAGCAGCTTCGGACAGGGAAACTATGGCTACACCTTC. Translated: CASSFGQGNYGYTF.

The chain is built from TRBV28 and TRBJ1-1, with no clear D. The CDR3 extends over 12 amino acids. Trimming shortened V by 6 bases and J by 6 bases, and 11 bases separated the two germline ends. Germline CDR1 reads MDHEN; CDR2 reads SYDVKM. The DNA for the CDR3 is TGTGCCAGCAGCATTTTAGCCTCTGAAGCTTTCTTT. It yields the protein CASSILASEAFF.

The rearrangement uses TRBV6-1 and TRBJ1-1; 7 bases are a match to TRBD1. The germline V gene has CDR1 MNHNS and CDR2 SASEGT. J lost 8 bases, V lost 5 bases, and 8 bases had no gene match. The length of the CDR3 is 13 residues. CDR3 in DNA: TGTGCCAGCAGTACACGGGCACAGGGGGAAGCTTTCTTT. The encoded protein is CASSTRAQGEAFF.

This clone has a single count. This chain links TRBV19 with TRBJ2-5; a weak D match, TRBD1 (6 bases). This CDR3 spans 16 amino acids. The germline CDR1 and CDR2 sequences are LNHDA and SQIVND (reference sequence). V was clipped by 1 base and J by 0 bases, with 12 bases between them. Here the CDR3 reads CASSIAGRGNQETQYF. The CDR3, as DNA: TGTGCCAGTAGTATAGCGGGCAGGGGAAACCAAGAGACCCAGTACTTC.

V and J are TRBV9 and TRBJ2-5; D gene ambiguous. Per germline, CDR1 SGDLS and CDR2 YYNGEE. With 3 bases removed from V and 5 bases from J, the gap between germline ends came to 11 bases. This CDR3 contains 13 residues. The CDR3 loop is CASSGNPGETQYF. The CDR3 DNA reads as TGTGCCAGCAGCGGTAACCCTGGGGAGACCCAGTACTTC.

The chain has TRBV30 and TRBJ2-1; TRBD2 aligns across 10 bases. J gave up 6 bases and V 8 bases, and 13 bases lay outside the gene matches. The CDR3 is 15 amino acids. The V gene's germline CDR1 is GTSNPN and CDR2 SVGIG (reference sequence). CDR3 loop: CAVRMWASGGNEQFF. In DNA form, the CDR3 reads TGTGCCGTGCGGATGTGGGCTAGCGGGGGCAATGAGCAGTTCTTC.

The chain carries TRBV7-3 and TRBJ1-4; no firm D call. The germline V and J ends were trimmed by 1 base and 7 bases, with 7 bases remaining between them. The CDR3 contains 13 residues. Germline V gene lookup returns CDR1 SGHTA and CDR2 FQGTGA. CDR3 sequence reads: CASSLNNGEKLFF. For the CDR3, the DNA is TGTGCCAGCAGCTTAAATAATGGTGAAAAACTGTTTTTT.

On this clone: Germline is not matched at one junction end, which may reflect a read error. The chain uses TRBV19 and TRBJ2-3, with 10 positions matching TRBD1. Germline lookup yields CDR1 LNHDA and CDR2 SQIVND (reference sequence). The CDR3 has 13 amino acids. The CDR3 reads CASRDRGTGTQYF. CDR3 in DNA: TGTGCCAGTCGGGACAGGGGAACAGGTACGCAGTATTTT.

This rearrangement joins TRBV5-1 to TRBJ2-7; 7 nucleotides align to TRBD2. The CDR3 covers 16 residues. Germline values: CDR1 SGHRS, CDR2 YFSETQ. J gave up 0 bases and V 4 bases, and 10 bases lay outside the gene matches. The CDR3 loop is CASSHPVGGSSYEQYV. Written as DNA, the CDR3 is TGCGCCAGCAGCCATCCCGTGGGCGGGAGCTCCTACGAGCAGTACGTC.

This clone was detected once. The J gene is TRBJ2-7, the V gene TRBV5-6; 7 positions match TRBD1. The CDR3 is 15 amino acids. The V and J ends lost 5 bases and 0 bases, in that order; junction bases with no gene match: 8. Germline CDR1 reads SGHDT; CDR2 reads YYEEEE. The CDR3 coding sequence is TGTGCCAGCAGTAAGACAGGGATAGGCTCCTACGAGCAGTACGTC. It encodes CASSKTGIGSYEQYV.

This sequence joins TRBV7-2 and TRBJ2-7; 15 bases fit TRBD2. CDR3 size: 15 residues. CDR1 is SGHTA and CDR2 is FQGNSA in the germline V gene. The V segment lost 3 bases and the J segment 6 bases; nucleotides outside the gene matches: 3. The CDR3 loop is CASSFLGLAGGEQYF. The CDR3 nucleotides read TGTGCCAGCAGCTTTTTGGGACTAGCGGGGGGCGAGCAGTACTTC. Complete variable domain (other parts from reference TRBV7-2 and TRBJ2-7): GAGVSQSPSNKVTEKGKDVELRCDPISGHTALYWYRQSLGQGLEFLIYFQGNSAPDKSGLPSDRFSAERTGGSVSTLTIQRTQQEDSAVYLCASSFLGLAGGEQYFGPGTRLTVT.

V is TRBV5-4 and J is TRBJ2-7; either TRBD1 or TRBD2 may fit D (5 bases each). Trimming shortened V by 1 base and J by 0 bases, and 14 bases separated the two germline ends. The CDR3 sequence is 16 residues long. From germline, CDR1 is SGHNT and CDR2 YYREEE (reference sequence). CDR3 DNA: TGTGCCAGCAGCTTGCTTTCGGGACGGAGCTCCTACGAGCAGTACGTC. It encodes CASSLLSGRSSYEQYV.

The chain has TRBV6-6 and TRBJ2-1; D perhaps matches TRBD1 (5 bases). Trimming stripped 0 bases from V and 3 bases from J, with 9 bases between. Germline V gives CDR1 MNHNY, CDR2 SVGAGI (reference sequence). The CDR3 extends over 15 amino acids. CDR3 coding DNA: TGTGCCAGCAGTTACTCTGGACATCGCTACAATGAGCAGTTCTTC. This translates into CASSYSGHRYNEQFF.

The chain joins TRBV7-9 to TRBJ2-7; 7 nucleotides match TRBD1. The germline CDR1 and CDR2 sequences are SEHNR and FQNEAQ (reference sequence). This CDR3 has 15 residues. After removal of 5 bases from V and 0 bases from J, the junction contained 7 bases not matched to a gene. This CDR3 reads CASSLGGSSSYEQYF. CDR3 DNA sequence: TGTGCCAGCAGCCTAGGGGGCTCCAGCTCCTACGAGCAGTACTTC.

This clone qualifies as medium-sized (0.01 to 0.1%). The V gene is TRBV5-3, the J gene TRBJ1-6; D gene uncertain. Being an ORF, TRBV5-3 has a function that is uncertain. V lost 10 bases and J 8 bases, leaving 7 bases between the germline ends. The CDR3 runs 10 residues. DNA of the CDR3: TGTGCCTTCGCACATTCACCCCTCCACTTT. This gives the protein CAFAHSPLHF.

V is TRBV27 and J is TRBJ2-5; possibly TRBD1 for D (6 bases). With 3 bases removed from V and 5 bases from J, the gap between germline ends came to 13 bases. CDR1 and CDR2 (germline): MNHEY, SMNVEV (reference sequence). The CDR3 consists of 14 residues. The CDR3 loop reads CASSFSGAVETQYF. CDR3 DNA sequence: TGTGCCAGCAGTTTCTCAGGGGCGGTGGAGACCCAGTACTTC.

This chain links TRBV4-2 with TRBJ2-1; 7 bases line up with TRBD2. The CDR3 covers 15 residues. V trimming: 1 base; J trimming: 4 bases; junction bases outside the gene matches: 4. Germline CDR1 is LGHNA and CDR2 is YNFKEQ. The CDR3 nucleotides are TGTGCCAGCAGCCAAGTCTTCGGGGGGTACAATGAGCAGTTCTTC. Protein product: CASSQVFGGYNEQFF.